This T cell receptor beta chain was observed in a study of T cell responses to AZD1222 COVID-19 vaccine. Sequencing used immunoSEQ multiplex PCR; TCRdb keeps in-frame clones, though not all of them. The sample has 140,000 to 150,000 clones; more than 85% are singletons. The V end was cut by 8 bases, the J end by 2 bases, with 12 bases between. The CDR3 totals 13 residues. This chain joins TRBV12-3 or TRBV12-4 and TRBJ1-1, with a tentative D call TRBD1 (6 bases). The starting material was peripheral blood, obtained on day 0 of AZD1222 vaccination. The receptor was isolated from an adult in good health. The CDR3 coding sequence is TGTGCCAGCTCCCGGACAGTTAACACTGAAGCTTTCTTT. Translated, it gives CASSRTVNTEAFF.